Shown below are 22 T cell receptor beta chains from a single sample sequenced in a study of T cells in localized non-small cell lung cancer. The protocol was immunoSEQ multiplex PCR, while the TCRdb copy is restricted to in-frame clones and leaves out a portion. There are around 910 clones in the sample; about 33% occur only once, and 16% lies in the top ten. The sample in question was lung tumor tissue, obtained before any cancer treatment. Source of these receptors: a male donor aged 60 or over with stage II squamous cell lung carcinoma.

The chain joins TRBV5-1 to TRBJ2-7, with 11 bases that match TRBD2. The V gene end was trimmed by 4 bases and the J gene end by 1 base; junction bases not matched to a gene: 7. The CDR3 contains 16 residues. Germline CDR1 reads SGHRS; CDR2 reads YFSETQ. DNA for the CDR3: TGCGCCAGCAGCAATTTAGCGGGAGGGCCTTCCTACGAGCAGTACTTC. Its translation is CASSNLAGGPSYEQYF. Complete variable domain (other parts from reference TRBV5-1 and TRBJ2-7): KAGVTQTPRYLIKTRGQQVTLSCSPISGHRSVSWYQQTPGQGLQFLFEYFSETQRNKGNFPGRFSGRQFSNSRSEMNVSTLELGDSALYLCASSNLAGGPSYEQYFGPGTRLTVT.

This clone is medium-sized in the sample. The rearrangement joins TRBV11-3 to TRBJ1-2, with 10 nucleotides matching TRBD1. The CDR3 consists of 15 residues. V was clipped by 4 bases and J by 3 bases; unmatched bases: 5. Per the germline V gene, CDR1 is SGHNT and CDR2 is YENEEA. CDR3 bases: TGTGCCAGCAGCTCGACAGGGGGCTGGGACTATGGCTACACCTTC. The encoded protein is CASSSTGGWDYGYTF.

CDR3 DNA: TGCGCCAGCAGCCAAGGACAGGGGACTGATGGCTACACCTTC. Translated, it gives CASSQGQGTDGYTF. This chain joins TRBV5-1 and TRBJ1-2; 9 bases fit TRBD1. The CDR3 runs to 14 residues. The germline V gene has CDR1 SGHRS and CDR2 YFSETQ. The trim removed 4 bases at V and 6 bases at J, leaving 7 bases unmatched.

This clone appeared a few times. The chain carries TRBV6-8 and TRBJ2-7; D ambiguous. The CDR3 has 14 residues. V was trimmed by 0 bases and J by 0 bases, leaving 6 bases between them. Germline V gene lookup returns CDR1 MNHGY and CDR2 SAAAGT. The CDR3 protein is CASSYSTLSYEQYF. CDR3 bases: TGTGCCAGCAGTTACTCGACACTCTCCTACGAGCAGTACTTC.

The rearrangement joins TRBV5-1 to TRBJ2-5, with TRBD2 as a possible D gene (6 bases). The CDR3 is made up of 16 amino acids. V was clipped by 5 bases and J by 4 bases, with 21 bases between them. Germline values: CDR1 SGHRS, CDR2 YFSETQ. Written as DNA, the CDR3 is TGCGCCAGCAGTCCTGATTGGGGAGGCGGACCAGAGACCCAGTACTTC. Its translation: CASSPDWGGGPETQYF. Drawing the rest from reference TRBV5-1 and TRBJ2-5, the complete variable domain is KAGVTQTPRYLIKTRGQQVTLSCSPISGHRSVSWYQQTPGQGLQFLFEYFSETQRNKGNFPGRFSGRQFSNSRSEMNVSTLELGDSALYLCASSPDWGGGPETQYFGPGTRLLVL.

The chain uses TRBV6-8 and TRBJ2-1; D is unresolved. Germline V gene lookup returns CDR1 MNHGY and CDR2 SAAAGT. V dropped 3 bases and J dropped 6 bases, with 9 bases sitting between them. The CDR3 is made up of 13 amino acids. CDR3 region: CASSYQTFNEQFF. The CDR3 nucleotides read TGTGCCAGCAGTTATCAGACTTTCAATGAGCAGTTCTTC.

The table lists this clone with a few counts. This chain links TRBV9 with TRBJ2-7; 9 bases are a match to TRBD1. The V gene end was trimmed by 0 bases and the J gene end by 6 bases; junction bases not matched to a gene: 7. Germline-derived CDR1 and CDR2 are SGDLS and YYNGEE. The length of the CDR3 is 15 residues. CDR3: CASSVEGQGAGEQYF. In DNA, the CDR3 is TGTGCCAGCAGCGTAGAGGGACAGGGCGCGGGCGAGCAGTACTTC.

This clone is deemed large. This chain links TRBV9 with TRBJ1-5; D is perhaps TRBD1 (6 bases). V shed 3 bases and J shed 5 bases, with 15 bases lying between them. This CDR3 is 15 amino acids long. Germline lookup yields CDR1 SGDLS and CDR2 YYNGEE. The CDR3 DNA reads as TGTGCCAGCAGCGAATCCGGGTCAGGGGATCAGCCCCAGCATTTT. Translated, it gives CASSESGSGDQPQHF.

This chain links TRBV11-3 with TRBJ2-7; TRBD1 matches 8 bases. Looked up from germline, CDR1 is SGHNT and CDR2 is YENEEA. J gave up 3 bases and V 3 bases, and 10 bases lay outside the gene matches. CDR3 size: 16 residues. CDR3 protein: CASSLGAAGGFYEQYF. The DNA for the CDR3 is TGTGCCAGCAGCTTGGGAGCGGCAGGGGGCTTCTACGAGCAGTACTTC. Filled out from reference TRBV11-3 and TRBJ2-7, the complete variable domain reads EAGVVQSPRYKIIEKKQPVAFWCNPISGHNTLYWYLQNLGQGPELLIRYENEEAVDDSQLPKDRFSAERLKGVDSTLKIQPAELGDSAVYLCASSLGAAGGFYEQYFGPGTRLTVT.

This clone was observed a handful of times. This sequence joins TRBV18 and TRBJ2-5, with 7 bases aligning to TRBD1. The CDR3 is made up of 15 amino acids. The V and J ends lost 3 bases and 3 bases, in that order; junction bases with no gene match: 7. Per the germline V gene, CDR1 is KGHSH and CDR2 is LQKENI. CDR3 coding DNA: TGTGCCAGCTCACCCCCAAGGGACAGCAAAGAGACCCAGTACTTC. It translates to CASSPPRDSKETQYF.

In DNA, the CDR3 is TGTGCCAGCAGTTACTCTGGACAGGGACGCTCTGGGGCCAACGTCCTGACTTTC. It is translated as CASSYSGQGRSGANVLTF. V gene TRBV6-8 combines with J gene TRBJ2-6; 8 positions match TRBD1. Unmatched junction bases numbered 4, after V lost 0 bases and J lost 0 bases. This CDR3 comprises 18 residues. Germline V gene sequence: CDR1 MNHGY, CDR2 SAAAGT.

The rearrangement links TRBV6-8 to TRBJ2-1; 9 bases are shared with TRBD2. The CDR3 is 15 residues long. Germline-derived CDR1 and CDR2 are MNHGY and SAAAGT. The V gene end was trimmed by 5 bases and the J gene end by 4 bases; junction bases not matched to a gene: 6. The DNA for the CDR3 is TGTGCCAGCAGTGGTAGCGGGGGCTATTACAATGAGCAGTTCTTC. Protein product: CASSGSGGYYNEQFF.

The J gene is TRBJ2-1, the V gene TRBV29-1; 14 bases are a match to TRBD2. Germline CDR1 SQVTM, CDR2 ANQGSEA. The CDR3 is made up of 18 amino acids. V gave up 4 bases and J gave up 8 bases; unmatched junction bases: 16. CDR3 protein: CSVVGPLTSGRAGDEQFF. The CDR3 nucleotides read TGCAGCGTTGTCGGTCCTTTGACTAGCGGGAGGGCCGGAGATGAGCAGTTCTTC.

This clone was observed a handful of times. This rearrangement joins TRBV11-3 to TRBJ1-2, with TRBD1 matching over 7 bases. CDR3 length: 14 amino acids. Germline loops: CDR1 SGHNT, CDR2 YENEEA. Unmatched junction bases numbered 7, after V lost 5 bases and J lost 4 bases. CDR3 bases: TGTGCCAGCAGCCTCGACAGGGTCGTCTATGGCTACACCTTC. Protein product: CASSLDRVVYGYTF.

V gene TRBV2 combines with J gene TRBJ2-7; TRBD2 agrees at 8 bases. The CDR3 consists of 15 residues. V lost 3 bases and J lost 6; bases outside the gene matches: 10. Looked up from germline, CDR1 is SNHLY and CDR2 is FYNNEI. CDR3 DNA sequence: TGTGCCAGCAGTGAGATGGGCGGGGGGTTAGGCGAGCAGTACTTC. Its protein product is CASSEMGGGLGEQYF. Full variable domain (rest looked up from reference TRBV2 and TRBJ2-7): EPEVTQTPSHQVTQMGQEVILRCVPISNHLYFYWYRQILGQKVEFLVSFYNNEISEKSEIFDDQFSVERPDGSNFTLKIRSTKLEDSAMYFCASSEMGGGLGEQYFGPGTRLTVT.

The chain is built from TRBV19 and TRBJ2-2; a weak D match, TRBD2 (5 bases). V was cut by 7 bases and J by 8 bases, with 8 bases left in between. Per germline, CDR1 LNHDA and CDR2 SQIVND (reference sequence). The CDR3 is 11 amino acids. CDR3 DNA: TGTGCCAGTAAGGAGGAGGGGGAGCTGTTTTTT. Translation: CASKEEGELFF.

This clone has a handful of counts. The chain links TRBV6-8 to TRBJ2-2; possible D gene TRBD1, 6 bases. Germline loops: CDR1 MNHGY, CDR2 SAAAGT. Trimming pared 6 bases from V and 7 bases from J, leaving 15 bases between. The CDR3 consists of 14 residues. CDR3 in amino acids: CASRPTGTHGELFF. In DNA form, the CDR3 reads TGTGCCAGCAGACCGACAGGTACCCACGGGGAGCTGTTTTTT.

The table lists this clone with a few counts. The chain combines TRBV28 with TRBJ1-1; D is ambiguous. Per the germline V gene, CDR1 is MDHEN and CDR2 is SYDVKM. The CDR3 has 14 amino acids. V lost 8 bases and J lost 1, with 14 bases in between. CDR3 region: CASPESLQNTEAFF. The CDR3 nucleotides are TGTGCCAGCCCCGAGAGCCTGCAGAACACTGAAGCTTTCTTT. The full variable domain, completed using reference TRBV28 and TRBJ1-1, is DVKVTQSSRYLVKRTGEKVFLECVQDMDHENMFWYRQDPGLGLRLIYFSYDVKMKEKGDIPEGYSVSREKKERFSLILESASTNQTSMYLCASPESLQNTEAFFGQGTRLTVV.

V is TRBV16 and J is TRBJ1-1, with D perhaps TRBD1 (6 bases). The CDR3 spans 15 residues. CDR1 KGHSY and CDR2 FQNENV come from the germline V gene. Trimming stripped 2 bases from V and 0 bases from J, with 10 bases between. Written as DNA, the CDR3 is TGTGCCAGCAGCCAACCACAGGGATTGAACACTGAAGCTTTCTTT. Encoded protein: CASSQPQGLNTEAFF. The full variable domain, with the rest looked up from reference TRBV16 and TRBJ1-1, is GEEVAQTPKHLVRGEGQKAKLYCAPIKGHSYVFWYQQVLKNEFKFLISFQNENVFDETGMPKERFSAKCLPNSPCSLEIQATKLEDSAVYFCASSQPQGLNTEAFFGQGTRLTVV.

The V gene is TRBV6-8, the J gene TRBJ2-3, with a tentative D call TRBD2 (6 bases). The CDR3 is 19 residues long. From germline, CDR1 is MNHGY and CDR2 SAAAGT. With 0 bases removed from V and 2 bases from J, the gap between germline ends came to 21 bases. The CDR3 bases are TGTGCCAGCAGTTACTCGATGGCCCCGGCCACTAGCCACACAGATACGCAGTATTTT. Amino acids: CASSYSMAPATSHTDTQYF.

V is TRBV19 and J is TRBJ2-4; the D gene is possibly TRBD2 (6 bases). V was clipped by 1 base and J by 8 bases, with 12 bases between them. Germline V lookup: CDR1 LNHDA, CDR2 SQIVND (reference sequence). The CDR3 runs 14 residues. The CDR3 sequence: CASSIGRRDHIQYF. The CDR3 DNA reads as TGTGCCAGTAGTATAGGTAGGAGGGATCACATTCAGTACTTC.

The rearrangement links TRBV19 to TRBJ2-1; D is undetermined. The CDR3 is made up of 13 amino acids. With 5 bases removed from V and 6 bases from J, the gap between germline ends came to 11 bases. Germline CDR1 is LNHDA and CDR2 is SQIVND (reference sequence). CDR3 in DNA: TGTGCCAGTAGTGCCTCCCCGGGCAATGAGCAGTTCTTC. Translation gives CASSASPGNEQFF. Full variable domain (outside the CDR3, taken from reference TRBV19 and TRBJ2-1): DGGITQSPKYLFRKEGQNVTLSCEQNLNHDAMYWYRQDPGQGLRLIYYSQIVNDFQKGDIAEGYSVSREKKESFPLTVTSAQKNPTAFYLCASSASPGNEQFFGPGTRLTVL.